This entry lists 14 T cell receptor beta chains sequenced from one sample in a study of T cells in Graves' hyperthyroidism and ophthalmopathy. The CDR3 regions of TCR beta were amplified from RNA transcripts. Researchers ran a first-round RT-PCR on the TCR CDR3 using the HTBI primer set. A single record per CDR3 protein comes from TCRdb applying MiXCR to the multiplex PCR reads. Among about 480,000 distinct CDR3 sequences listed, less than 25% were seen once. The sequenced sample consisted of blood. These TCRs come from a woman in her 30s with Graves' ophthalmopathy.

At least ten counts were recorded for this clonotype. This sequence joins TRBV7-9 and TRBJ1-2; unclear D gene. Trimming shortened V by 5 bases and J by 8 bases, and 18 bases separated the two germline ends. The CDR3 totals 14 residues. CDR1 is SEHNR, CDR2 FQNEAQ, per germline (reference sequence). The CDR3 DNA follows: TGTGCCAGCAGCCCGGGCTCTGCGTGGTACGGCTACACCTTC. It encodes CASSPGSAWYGYTF.

The DNA for the CDR3 is TGTGCCAGCAGTTCAACAGGGGTCGGCTCCTACGAGCAGTACTTC. It specifies CASSSTGVGSYEQYF. The V gene is TRBV12-3 or TRBV12-4, the J gene TRBJ2-7; 7 bases agree with TRBD1. V trimming: 4 bases; J trimming: 0 bases; junction bases outside the gene matches: 6. The CDR3 totals 15 residues.

With regard to this clonotype: A much larger clone sits a single nucleotide away, making a read error possible. The rearrangement joins TRBV20-1 to TRBJ2-2; 7 positions match TRBD1. Trimming took 3 bases from V and 6 from J; bases not matched to a gene: 10. This CDR3 has 15 residues. Germline CDR1 is DFQATT and CDR2 is SNEGSKA (reference sequence). The CDR3 sequence: CSASVDRLVPGELFF. CDR3 nucleotides: TGCAGTGCTAGTGTGGACAGGTTGGTTCCCGGGGAGCTGTTTTTT.

This clonotype was counted ten times or more. The genes are TRBV20-1 and TRBJ1-1, with 7 bases fitting TRBD1. V shed 3 bases and J 5 bases; nucleotides not matched to a gene: 3. The CDR3 covers 12 residues. The germline V gene has CDR1 DFQATT and CDR2 SNEGSKA (reference sequence). The CDR3 nucleotides are TGCAGTGCTAGCCGACAGGGTACTGAAGCTTTCTTT. Protein: CSASRQGTEAFF.

The chain recombines TRBV28 with TRBJ2-5, with TRBD2 as a possible D gene (5 bases). CDR1 and CDR2 from the germline V gene are MDHEN and SYDVKM. V lost 7 bases and J lost 7, with 25 bases in between. The CDR3 contains 16 residues. The CDR3 is CASNPVGLAPSGTQYF. The CDR3 DNA follows: TGTGCCAGCAACCCAGTGGGGTTAGCGCCCTCGGGGACCCAGTACTTC.

This clonotype was seen a few times. The J gene is TRBJ2-5, the V gene TRBV18; 8 bases agree with TRBD1. Looked up from germline, CDR1 is KGHSH and CDR2 is LQKENI. The CDR3 runs 14 residues. V was pared by 5 bases and J by 10 bases, with 12 bases of the junction left unmatched. The CDR3 loop reads CASSEDRVGGSQYF. As DNA, the CDR3 is TGTGCCAGCTCAGAGGACAGGGTTGGAGGAAGCCAGTACTTC. Using reference TRBV18 and TRBJ2-5 for the parts outside the CDR3, the full variable domain is NAGVMQNPRHLVRRRGQEARLRCSPMKGHSHVYWYRQLPEEGLKFMVYLQKENIIDESGMPKERFSAEFPKEGPSILRIQQVVRGDSAAYFCASSEDRVGGSQYFGPGTRLLVL.

This clonotype was seen ten or more times. The chain employs TRBV24-1 and TRBJ2-7, with D unclear. This CDR3 spans 16 amino acids. V shed 3 bases and J shed 0 bases, with 14 bases lying between them. Germline CDR1 is KGHDR and CDR2 is SFDVKD. The CDR3 sequence is CATSDPHSASSYEQYF. The CDR3 nucleotides read TGTGCCACCAGTGATCCCCATTCGGCGAGCTCCTACGAGCAGTACTTC.

This clonotype was recorded a few times. The chain recombines TRBV19 with TRBJ2-2; 8 bases map to TRBD2. This CDR3 is built from 16 residues. Germline assignment: CDR1 LNHDA and CDR2 SQIVND (reference sequence). Germline trimming cut 4 bases from V and 3 bases from J; bases unmatched to any gene: 7. For the CDR3, the DNA is TGTGCCAGTAGTAATCGGGCGGGGGGTTACACCGGGGAGCTGTTTTTT. This sequence encodes CASSNRAGGYTGELFF. Complete variable domain (other parts from reference TRBV19 and TRBJ2-2): DGGITQSPKYLFRKEGQNVTLSCEQNLNHDAMYWYRQDPGQGLRLIYYSQIVNDFQKGDIAEGYSVSREKKESFPLTVTSAQKNPTAFYLCASSNRAGGYTGELFFGEGSRLTVL.

This clonotype has more than one count but fewer than ten. The genes are TRBV20-1 and TRBJ2-7; the D gene is possibly TRBD1 (5 bases). CDR3 length equals 15 residues. Trimming shortened V by 3 bases and J by 6 bases, and 21 bases separated the two germline ends. The V gene's germline CDR1 is DFQATT and CDR2 SNEGSKA (reference sequence). The CDR3 coding sequence is TGCAGTGCTAGTTCATTTGCGCGTGAAACAGGCGAGCAGTACTTC. It encodes CSASSFARETGEQYF.

This clonotype was seen a handful of times. The gene calls are TRBV11-2 and TRBJ2-7; D unresolved. From germline, CDR1 is SGHAT and CDR2 FQNNGV. Trimming took off 0 bases at V and 0 bases at J, with 6 bases between the two ends. The length of the CDR3 is 14 residues. Here the CDR3 reads CASSLDWSSYEQYF. The CDR3 region has the DNA TGTGCCAGCAGCTTAGACTGGAGCTCCTACGAGCAGTACTTC. Based on the CDR3 plus reference TRBV11-2 and TRBJ2-7, the full variable domain is EAGVAQSPRYKIIEKRQSVAFWCNPISGHATLYWYQQILGQGPKLLIQFQNNGVVDDSQLPKDRFSAERLKGVDSTLKIQPAKLEDSAVYLCASSLDWSSYEQYFGPGTRLTVT.

Ten or more counts support this clonotype. The chain carries TRBV7-9 and TRBJ1-1, with no clear D. The V end lost 6 bases, the J end lost 1 base, and 12 bases lay between the germline ends. This CDR3 spans 14 amino acids. The germline V gene has CDR1 SEHNR and CDR2 FQNEAQ (reference sequence). CDR3 residues: CASRTAETNTEAFF. The DNA of the CDR3 is TGTGCCAGCAGAACAGCAGAAACGAACACTGAAGCTTTCTTT.

The chain recombines TRBV7-2 with TRBJ1-1; 8 positions match TRBD1. V dropped 6 bases and J dropped 4; count of bases not matched to a gene: 7. Germline V gene sequence: CDR1 SGHTA, CDR2 FQGNSA. CDR3 length: 14 amino acids. CDR3 region: CASRKTGVGTEAFF. The CDR3 DNA reads TGTGCCAGCAGAAAGACAGGGGTGGGCACTGAAGCTTTCTTT.

In its sample, this clonotype was seen many times. V gene TRBV12-3 or TRBV12-4 combines with J gene TRBJ1-2; D gene ambiguous. With 6 bases removed from V and 6 bases from J, the gap between germline ends came to 14 bases. The CDR3 loop spans 13 amino acids. The CDR3 loop is CASRLDRLDGYTF. CDR3 nucleotide sequence: TGTGCCAGCAGGTTGGACCGGTTGGATGGCTACACCTTC.

This clonotype has ten or more counts. The CDR3 spells CASSDVGQIELSGYTF. CDR3 coding DNA: TGTGCCAGCAGTGACGTGGGACAGATAGAACTATCTGGCTACACCTTC. This chain uses TRBV6-1 with TRBJ1-2; 7 bases fit TRBD1. The germline V gene encodes CDR1 MNHNS and CDR2 SASEGT. With V trimmed by 3 bases and J by 7 bases, 14 bases remained unmatched. The CDR3 is 16 amino acids.